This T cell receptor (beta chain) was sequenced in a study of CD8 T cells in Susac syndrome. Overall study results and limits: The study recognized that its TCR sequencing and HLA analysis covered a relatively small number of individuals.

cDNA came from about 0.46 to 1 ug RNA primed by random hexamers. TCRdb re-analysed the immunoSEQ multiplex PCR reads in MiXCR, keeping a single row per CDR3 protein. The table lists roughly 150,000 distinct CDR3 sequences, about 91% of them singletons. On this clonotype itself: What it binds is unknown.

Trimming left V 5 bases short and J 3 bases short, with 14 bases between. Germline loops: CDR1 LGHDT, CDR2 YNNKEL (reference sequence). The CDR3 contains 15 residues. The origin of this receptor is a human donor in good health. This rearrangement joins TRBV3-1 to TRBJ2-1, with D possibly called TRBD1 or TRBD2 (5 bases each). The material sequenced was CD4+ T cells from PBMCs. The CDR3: CASSYGTNLYNEQFF. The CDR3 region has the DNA TGTGCCAGCAGCTACGGGACGAACCTCTACAATGAGCAGTTCTTC.